The rows below give T cell receptor beta chains drawn from one sample of a study of neurological immune-mediated disorders. TCRdb recomputed calls from the 5' RACE reads with MiXCR, one row per CDR3 protein. The sample has around 130,000 distinct CDR3 sequences, about 3.4% seen once. Sequencing input: PBMCs. The receptors stem from a woman aged 30 to 39 with multiple sclerosis. The CDR3 runs from the conserved cysteine through the conserved F or W. Fields, in order: clone size, V gene, J gene, D gene, CDR3 DNA, CDR3 protein. The D gene is left open where the match is weak. A row's size may be missing; if present it is once, few, many or a size class.

abundance: few
v_gene: TRBV7-2
j_gene: TRBJ2-1
d_gene: -
CDR3nt: TGTGCCAGCAGCTTAGTGTCGGCCCCAGACAATGAGCAGTTCTTC
CDR3aa: CASSLVSAPDNEQFF

abundance: -
v_gene: TRBV12-3/TRBV12-4
j_gene: TRBJ2-1
d_gene: TRBD2
CDR3nt: TGTGCCAGCAGCCCCGGGACTAGCGGTTTTAATGAGCAGTTCTTC
CDR3aa: CASSPGTSGFNEQFF

abundance: many
v_gene: TRBV7-9
j_gene: TRBJ2-7
d_gene: TRBD2
CDR3nt: TGTGCCAGCAGCAAACTAGCGGGGTTTGTTGAGCAGTACTTC
CDR3aa: CASSKLAGFVEQYF

abundance: many
v_gene: TRBV7-2
j_gene: TRBJ1-1
d_gene: -
CDR3nt: TGTGCCAGCAGCTTAGGCAGGGGTAACACTGAAGCTTTCTTT
CDR3aa: CASSLGRGNTEAFF

abundance: many
v_gene: TRBV19
j_gene: TRBJ1-1
d_gene: -
CDR3nt: TGTGCCAGTAGTACTTGGGAATCAGGTGAAGCTTTCTTT
CDR3aa: CASSTWESGEAFF

abundance: -
v_gene: TRBV20-1
j_gene: TRBJ2-3
d_gene: -
CDR3nt: TGCAGTGCGGAGAAAGGGGGAAGGGGCACAGATACGCAGTATTTT
CDR3aa: CSAEKGGRGTDTQYF

abundance: many
v_gene: TRBV29-1
j_gene: TRBJ2-1
d_gene: TRBD1
CDR3nt: TGCAGCGTTGCCGGGGGCAGGGGGCGGGGTAATGAGCAGTTCTTC
CDR3aa: CSVAGGRGRGNEQFF

abundance: many
v_gene: TRBV20-1
j_gene: TRBJ1-2
d_gene: TRBD1
CDR3nt: TGCAGTGCTAGAGTATTACAGGGGAAGGGCTACACCTTC
CDR3aa: CSARVLQGKGYTF

abundance: many
v_gene: TRBV7-6
j_gene: TRBJ1-5
d_gene: -
CDR3nt: TGTGCCAGCAGCTTACCCGGACAGAATCAGCCCCAGCATTTT
CDR3aa: CASSLPGQNQPQHF

abundance: many
v_gene: TRBV7-2
j_gene: TRBJ2-7
d_gene: TRBD2
CDR3nt: TGTGCCAGCAGACCCCCGGGGGGTTTCGAGCAGTACTTC
CDR3aa: CASRPPGGFEQYF

abundance: many
v_gene: TRBV5-1
j_gene: TRBJ2-2
d_gene: -
CDR3nt: TGCGCCAGCAGCGGCTACATGGGGAACACCGGGGAGCTGTTTTTT
CDR3aa: CASSGYMGNTGELFF

abundance: many
v_gene: TRBV5-1
j_gene: TRBJ2-7
d_gene: -
CDR3nt: TGCGCCAGCAGCTTAATGCCGGACAAAAGCTCCTACGAGCAGTACTTC
CDR3aa: CASSLMPDKSSYEQYF

abundance: many
v_gene: TRBV12-5
j_gene: TRBJ2-1
d_gene: TRBD2
CDR3nt: TGTGCTAGTGGTTTTGGCCGAGCGGGGGGTTTAAATGAGCAGTTCTTC
CDR3aa: CASGFGRAGGLNEQFF

abundance: many
v_gene: TRBV20-1
j_gene: TRBJ2-5
d_gene: -
CDR3nt: TGCAGTGCTAGAGCTCCATGGGGCCAGAGAAGCCAAGAGACCCAGTACTTC
CDR3aa: CSARAPWGQRSQETQYF

abundance: many
v_gene: TRBV21-1
j_gene: TRBJ1-2
d_gene: -
CDR3nt: TGTGCCAGCGCGGACACTCGAGCTAACTATGGCTACACCTTC
CDR3aa: CASADTRANYGYTF

abundance: many
v_gene: TRBV9
j_gene: TRBJ2-1
d_gene: TRBD1
CDR3nt: TGTGCCAGCAGCGCCGAACAGGGGAATGAGCAGTTCTTC
CDR3aa: CASSAEQGNEQFF

abundance: many
v_gene: TRBV20-1
j_gene: TRBJ2-7
d_gene: TRBD2
CDR3nt: TGCAGTGCTGCAAGCGGGGGGGCCAGGAACGAGCAGTACTTC
CDR3aa: CSAASGGARNEQYF

abundance: few
v_gene: TRBV7-9
j_gene: TRBJ2-1
d_gene: TRBD2
CDR3nt: TGTGCCAGCAGCTTGGGACCCGGGACTAGAAGACAGTTCTTC
CDR3aa: CASSLGPGTRRQFF

abundance: many
v_gene: TRBV7-9
j_gene: TRBJ2-1
d_gene: -
CDR3nt: TGTGCCAGCAGCCGAGGGCCACCGGAGGGCAATGAGCAGTTCTTC
CDR3aa: CASSRGPPEGNEQFF

abundance: many
v_gene: TRBV9
j_gene: TRBJ2-6
d_gene: -
CDR3nt: TGTGCCAGCAGCGGATCCCCTAGCTCTGGGGCCAACGTCCTGACTTTC
CDR3aa: CASSGSPSSGANVLTF

abundance: many
v_gene: TRBV20-1
j_gene: TRBJ1-4
d_gene: TRBD1
CDR3nt: TGCAGCGCCGACAGGGGAGCTGAAAAACTGTTTTTT
CDR3aa: CSADRGAEKLFF

abundance: many
v_gene: TRBV5-1
j_gene: TRBJ2-6
d_gene: -
CDR3nt: TGCGCCACGAACAGGGAGTCTGGGGCCAACGTCCTGACTTTC
CDR3aa: CATNRESGANVLTF

abundance: many
v_gene: TRBV5-1
j_gene: TRBJ2-5
d_gene: TRBD1
CDR3nt: TGCGCCAGCAGCTTGGCGACAGGGGACGAGACCCAGTACTTC
CDR3aa: CASSLATGDETQYF

abundance: many
v_gene: TRBV27
j_gene: TRBJ2-7
d_gene: TRBD1
CDR3nt: TGTGCCAGCAGTCCGACAGGGTCAGGGCCCTACGAGCAGTACTTC
CDR3aa: CASSPTGSGPYEQYF

abundance: many
v_gene: TRBV5-6
j_gene: TRBJ2-5
d_gene: -
CDR3nt: TGTGCCAGCAGTTCCGGGACGGGAGAGACCCAGTACTTC
CDR3aa: CASSSGTGETQYF

abundance: few
v_gene: TRBV2
j_gene: TRBJ2-7
d_gene: -
CDR3nt: TGTGCCAGCAGTGAAGGGCTGGCCCCCTACGAGCAGTACTTC
CDR3aa: CASSEGLAPYEQYF

abundance: many
v_gene: TRBV29-1
j_gene: TRBJ1-2
d_gene: TRBD1
CDR3nt: TGCAGCGTTGAATGGGGTAGGGGACAGGGGTTCGTTAGAGGCTACACCTTC
CDR3aa: CSVEWGRGQGFVRGYTF

abundance: many
v_gene: TRBV3-1
j_gene: TRBJ1-2
d_gene: -
CDR3nt: TGTGCCAGCAGCCACGCATCAGGGGAGGATGGCTACACCTTC
CDR3aa: CASSHASGEDGYTF

abundance: many
v_gene: TRBV20-1
j_gene: TRBJ1-4
d_gene: -
CDR3nt: TGCAGTGCTAGAGGAGCCGCAACTAATGAAAAACTGTTTTTT
CDR3aa: CSARGAATNEKLFF

abundance: -
v_gene: TRBV5-5
j_gene: TRBJ2-5
d_gene: -
CDR3nt: TGTGCCAGCAGCTCGGGGTGGGAGACCCAGTACTTC
CDR3aa: CASSSGWETQYF

abundance: many
v_gene: TRBV29-1
j_gene: TRBJ2-7
d_gene: TRBD1
CDR3nt: TGCAGCGCACCACAGGGGGGTGAGCAGTACTTC
CDR3aa: CSAPQGGEQYF

abundance: many
v_gene: TRBV20-1
j_gene: TRBJ2-1
d_gene: TRBD2
CDR3nt: TGCAGTGCTAGAGAAGGAGGGCTAGCGGGAATCATCTACAATGAGCAGTTCTTC
CDR3aa: CSAREGGLAGIIYNEQFF

abundance: few
v_gene: TRBV7-9
j_gene: TRBJ2-5
d_gene: -
CDR3nt: TGTGCCAGCAGCACAGGCACAAGAGAGACCAAGTACTTC
CDR3aa: CASSTGTRETKYF

abundance: -
v_gene: TRBV20-1
j_gene: TRBJ2-3
d_gene: TRBD2
CDR3nt: TGCAGTGCTAGAGATCTGCGGGGGGGCCCGATGGATACGCAGTATTTT
CDR3aa: CSARDLRGGPMDTQYF

abundance: many
v_gene: TRBV15
j_gene: TRBJ1-1
d_gene: -
CDR3nt: TGTGCCACCAGCGCCCGGGGGGACACTGAAGCTTTCTTT
CDR3aa: CATSARGDTEAFF

abundance: many
v_gene: TRBV20-1
j_gene: TRBJ2-2
d_gene: -
CDR3nt: TGCAGTGCTAGTTCTCAGCTAAACACCGGGGAGCTGTTTTTT
CDR3aa: CSASSQLNTGELFF

abundance: few
v_gene: TRBV4-3
j_gene: TRBJ2-1
d_gene: TRBD1
CDR3nt: TGCGCCAGCAGCCTTACGGACAGGGGGGTCAATGAGCAGTTCTTC
CDR3aa: CASSLTDRGVNEQFF

abundance: many
v_gene: TRBV27
j_gene: TRBJ2-7
d_gene: TRBD1
CDR3nt: TGTGCCAGCAGTTTGCGGGGGACAGGGCTGAACGAGCAGTACTTC
CDR3aa: CASSLRGTGLNEQYF

abundance: many
v_gene: TRBV7-6
j_gene: TRBJ2-7
d_gene: -
CDR3nt: TGTGCCAGCAGCTCTGCGGAGGGGCAGTACTTC
CDR3aa: CASSSAEGQYF

abundance: many
v_gene: TRBV5-1
j_gene: TRBJ1-1
d_gene: -
CDR3nt: TGCGCCAGCAGCCCCATACAAGGGGCCAGAGTCGAAGCTTTCTTT
CDR3aa: CASSPIQGARVEAFF

abundance: few
v_gene: TRBV25-1
j_gene: TRBJ1-1
d_gene: TRBD1
CDR3nt: TGTGCCAGCAGTGACAGACAGGGCAACACTGAAGCTTTCTTT
CDR3aa: CASSDRQGNTEAFF

abundance: many
v_gene: TRBV7-8
j_gene: TRBJ2-7
d_gene: -
CDR3nt: TGTGCCAGCAGCCTCGGAGGCGGTTTCTCCTACGAGCAGTACTTC
CDR3aa: CASSLGGGFSYEQYF

abundance: many
v_gene: TRBV5-1
j_gene: TRBJ1-2
d_gene: -
CDR3nt: TGCGCCAGTAGCCCCCGGTCGGGATACGGTGGCTACACCTTC
CDR3aa: CASSPRSGYGGYTF

abundance: -
v_gene: TRBV20-1
j_gene: TRBJ2-7
d_gene: TRBD2
CDR3nt: TGCAGTGCTAGGACTAGCGCCTTACGGGAGCAGTACTTC
CDR3aa: CSARTSALREQYF

abundance: many
v_gene: TRBV5-1
j_gene: TRBJ2-5
d_gene: -
CDR3nt: TGCGCCAGCAGCTTCATGTCCCAAGAGACCCAGTACTTC
CDR3aa: CASSFMSQETQYF

abundance: many
v_gene: TRBV6-5
j_gene: TRBJ1-5
d_gene: -
CDR3nt: TGTGCCAGCGGTGGGGGGCCCCGAAATCAGCCCCAGCATTTT
CDR3aa: CASGGGPRNQPQHF

abundance: many
v_gene: TRBV5-5
j_gene: TRBJ2-7
d_gene: TRBD1
CDR3nt: TGTGCCAGCAGCTTGGACAGGGGAACCTACGAGCAGTACTTC
CDR3aa: CASSLDRGTYEQYF

abundance: many
v_gene: TRBV15
j_gene: TRBJ1-1
d_gene: -
CDR3nt: TGTGCCACCAGCAGAGATCCGGGGGTCACTGAAGCTTTCTTT
CDR3aa: CATSRDPGVTEAFF

abundance: many
v_gene: TRBV6-1
j_gene: TRBJ2-3
d_gene: -
CDR3nt: TGTGCCAGCAGTGACGCCGGCGACATGACTAGCACAGATACGCAGTATTTT
CDR3aa: CASSDAGDMTSTDTQYF

abundance: many
v_gene: TRBV29-1
j_gene: TRBJ2-5
d_gene: TRBD2
CDR3nt: TGCAGCTTTGGACTAGCGGGGAGAGAGACCCAGTACTTC
CDR3aa: CSFGLAGRETQYF